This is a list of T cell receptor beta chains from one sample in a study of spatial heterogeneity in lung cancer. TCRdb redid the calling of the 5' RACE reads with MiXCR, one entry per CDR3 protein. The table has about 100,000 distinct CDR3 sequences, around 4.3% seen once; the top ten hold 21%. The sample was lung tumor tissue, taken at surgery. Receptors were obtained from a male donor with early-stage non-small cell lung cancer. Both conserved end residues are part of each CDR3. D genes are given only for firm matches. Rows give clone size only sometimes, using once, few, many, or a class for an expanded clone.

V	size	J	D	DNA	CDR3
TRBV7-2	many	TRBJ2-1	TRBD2	TGTGCCAGCAGCCGCGGACTAGCGGGAGGTAGCGAGCAGTTCTTC	CASSRGLAGGSEQFF
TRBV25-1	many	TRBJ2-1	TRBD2	TGTGCCAGCAGTACTAGCGGAGCCATCCGGGATGAGCAGTTCTTC	CASSTSGAIRDEQFF
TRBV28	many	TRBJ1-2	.	TGTGCCAGCAGTTTATTCTACTTAGCTAACTATGGCTACACCTTC	CASSLFYLANYGYTF
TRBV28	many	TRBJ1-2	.	TGTGCCAGCAGTTTTTCCTGGGACTATGGCTACACCTTC	CASSFSWDYGYTF
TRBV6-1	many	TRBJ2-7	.	TGTGCCAGCAGTGAACGGCAGGGGTGGTACGAGCAGTACTTC	CASSERQGWYEQYF
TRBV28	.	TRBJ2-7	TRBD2	TGTGCCAGCAGTTTCGTTGGGCCGGAGGTAGCGGGAGGATACGAGCAGTACTTC	CASSFVGPEVAGGYEQYF
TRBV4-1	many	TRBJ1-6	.	TGCGCCAGCAGCCCCGCCGCCAGCTATAATTCACCCCTCCACTTT	CASSPAASYNSPLHF
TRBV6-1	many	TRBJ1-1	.	TGTGCCAGCGCGCCGGAGTTAGACACTGAAGCTTTCTTT	CASAPELDTEAFF
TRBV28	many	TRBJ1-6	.	TGTGCCAGCATAAGGGGGAAGGGTTCACCCCTCCACTTT	CASIRGKGSPLHF
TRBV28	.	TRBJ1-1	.	TGTGCCAGCAGTTTCCGGCGGGGCACTGAAGCTTTCTTT	CASSFRRGTEAFF
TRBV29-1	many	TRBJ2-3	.	TGCAGCGTTGATAGGAAGGTGCAGTATTTT	CSVDRKVQYF
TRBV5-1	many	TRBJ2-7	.	TGCGCCAGCAGCCGGGACACCACCTCCTACGAGCAGTACTTC	CASSRDTTSYEQYF
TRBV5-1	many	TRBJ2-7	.	TGCGCCAGCAGCTTGGTCGACTCCTTAGTGGAGCAGTACTTC	CASSLVDSLVEQYF
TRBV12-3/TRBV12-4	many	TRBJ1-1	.	TGTGCCAGCAGTTTACCGGCTTGGGGGGCGAACACTGAAGCTTTCTTT	CASSLPAWGANTEAFF
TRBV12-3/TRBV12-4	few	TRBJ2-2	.	TGTGCCAGCAGGGCGGGATGGGGAAGCACCGGGGAGCTGTTTTTT	CASRAGWGSTGELFF
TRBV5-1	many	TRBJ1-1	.	TGCGCCAGCAGCTTCCAGACCCAGGCTATCACTGAAGCTTTCTTT	CASSFQTQAITEAFF
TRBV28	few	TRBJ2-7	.	TGTGCCAGCATTCCGGGCAGGGTCTCCTACGAGCAGTACTTC	CASIPGRVSYEQYF
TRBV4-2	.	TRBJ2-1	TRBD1	TGTGCCAGCAGGGCGAACAGGGGGACGGAGTCCTACAATGAGCAGTTCTTC	CASRANRGTESYNEQFF
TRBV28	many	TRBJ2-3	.	TGTGCCAGCAGCCCCGGGCGCAGCACAGATACGCAGTATTTT	CASSPGRSTDTQYF
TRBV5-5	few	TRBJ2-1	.	TGTGCCAGCAGCTCCGGCCTGGAGATCGATGAGCAGTTCTTC	CASSSGLEIDEQFF
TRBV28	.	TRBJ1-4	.	TGTGCCAGTCATGAAGGCCCTCCTAATTATACTAATGAAAAACTGTTTTTT	CASHEGPPNYTNEKLFF
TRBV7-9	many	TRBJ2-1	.	TGTGCCAGCAGCCCCCCGCGCGGGAACAATGAGCAGTTCTTC	CASSPPRGNNEQFF
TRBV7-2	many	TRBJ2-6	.	TGTGCCAGCAGCTTACGTGGGGGGAAAAACGTCCTGACTTTC	CASSLRGGKNVLTF